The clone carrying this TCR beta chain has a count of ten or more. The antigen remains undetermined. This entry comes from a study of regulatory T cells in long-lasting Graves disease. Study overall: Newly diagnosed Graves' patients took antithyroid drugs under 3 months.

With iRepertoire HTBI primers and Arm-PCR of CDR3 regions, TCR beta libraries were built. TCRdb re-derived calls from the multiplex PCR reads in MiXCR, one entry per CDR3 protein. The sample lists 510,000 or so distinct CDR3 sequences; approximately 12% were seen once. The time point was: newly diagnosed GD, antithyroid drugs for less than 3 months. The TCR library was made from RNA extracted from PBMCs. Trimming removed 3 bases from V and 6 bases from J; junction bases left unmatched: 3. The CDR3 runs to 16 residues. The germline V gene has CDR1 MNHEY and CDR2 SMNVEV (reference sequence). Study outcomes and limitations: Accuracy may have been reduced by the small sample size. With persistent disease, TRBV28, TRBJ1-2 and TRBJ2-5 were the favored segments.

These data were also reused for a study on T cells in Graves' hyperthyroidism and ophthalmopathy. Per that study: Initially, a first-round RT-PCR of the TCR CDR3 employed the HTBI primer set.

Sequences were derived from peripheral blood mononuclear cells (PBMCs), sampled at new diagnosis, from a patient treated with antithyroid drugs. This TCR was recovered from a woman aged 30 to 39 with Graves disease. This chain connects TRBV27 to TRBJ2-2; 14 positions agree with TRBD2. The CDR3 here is CASSLLGLAGAGELFF. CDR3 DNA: TGTGCCAGCAGTTTGTTGGGACTAGCGGGAGCCGGGGAGCTGTTTTTT.